This entry concerns a single TCR beta chain. Many counts were recorded for this clonotype. Its recognized antigen is unknown. Base qualities are missing; no much larger clone stands one base away. This sample was taken from a study of T-cell reconstitution after alpha-beta-depleted transplantation in children (dated by TCRdb to 2016 to 2018). For context, the study as a whole: Using TCR repertoire profiling, the study followed T-cell immune reconstitution in a quantitative way in children after TCRalphabeta/CD19-depleted allogeneic hematopoietic cell transplantation.

The CDR3 has 13 amino acids, counting the end cysteine and phenylalanine. Solely the CDR3 DNA is kept, with 39 bases framed from the first base. V trim: 5 bases; J trim: 4 bases; unmatched bases: 4. For CDR1 and CDR2, the germline V gene lists SGHTA and FQGNSA. The protocol used for the library was PCR. The instrument was an Illumina HiSeq 2500. TCR libraries were prepared with molecular barcoding, using unique molecular identifiers to normalize TCRbeta repertoire quantification. TCRdb reanalyzed the raw reads on its own, using fastp at Q25 for trimming and MiXCR for clone calling, and kept in-frame beta chains. Duplicate CDR3 protein sequences are folded into a single record with the most common DNA and genes. For this sample there are about 200,000 distinct CDR3 sequences; approximately 15% appear just once. The ten largest account for under 15% of the sample.

The material was PBMCs from the stem cell graft donor, obtained from the stem cell graft. The TCR sequence derives from a human donor who donated a stem cell graft to a child with acute lymphoblastic leukemia. This chain is built from TRBV7-2 and TRBJ1-1, with 7 bases in between that match TRBD1. The CDR3 reads CASSLGQLTEAFF. Here is the DNA: TGTGCCAGCAGCCTGGGACAGCTCACTGAAGCTTTCTTT.